The clone carrying this T cell receptor beta chain has just one count. Some clones are missing from TCRdb's copy, which holds only in-frame ones; the method was immunoSEQ multiplex PCR. The table has 430,000 or so clones, 90% seen once. This entry comes from a study of Ad26.COV2.S vaccination and SARS-CoV-2 variants. Treatment described: roughly 18 received Ad26.COV2.S at low or high dose, single or two shots; roughly five received placebo; per-sample allocation not given. The samples date from day 63 after the first vaccine or placebo injection. The sequence derives from a person between 18 and 65 years old who received the Ad26.COV2.S COVID-19 vaccine or a placebo. The sample was peripheral blood, taken in a trial of Ad26.COV2.S vaccine versus placebo.

This CDR3 reads CASSQAGGLAFF. In DNA form, the CDR3 reads TGCGCCAGCAGCCAGGCAGGGGGCTTAGCTTTCTTT. This chain joins TRBV4-3 and TRBJ1-1; 8 bases line up with TRBD1. Germline lookup yields CDR1 LGHNA and CDR2 YSLEER. The V segment lost 3 bases and the J segment 10 bases; nucleotides outside the gene matches: 4. The CDR3 is 12 residues long.